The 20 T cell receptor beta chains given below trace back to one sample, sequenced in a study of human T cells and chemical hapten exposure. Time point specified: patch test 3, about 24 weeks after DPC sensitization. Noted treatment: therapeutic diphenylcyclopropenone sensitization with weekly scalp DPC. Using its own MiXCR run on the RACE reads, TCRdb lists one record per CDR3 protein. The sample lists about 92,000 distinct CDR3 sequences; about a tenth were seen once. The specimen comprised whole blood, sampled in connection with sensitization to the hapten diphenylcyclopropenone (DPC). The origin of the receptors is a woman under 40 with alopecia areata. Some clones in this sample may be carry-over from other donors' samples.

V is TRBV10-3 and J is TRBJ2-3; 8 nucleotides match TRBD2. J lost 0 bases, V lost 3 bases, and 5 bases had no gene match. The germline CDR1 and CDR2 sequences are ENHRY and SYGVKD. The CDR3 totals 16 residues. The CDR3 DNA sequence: TGTGCCATCAGTGAACCTAGCGGGCCTAGCACAGATACGCAGTATTTT. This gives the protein CAISEPSGPSTDTQYF.

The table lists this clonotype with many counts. The CDR3 DNA reads as TGCAGCGTGGGGGCCGATAATGAAAAACTGTTTTTT. This encodes CSVGADNEKLFF. The chain joins TRBV29-1 to TRBJ1-4; D might be TRBD1 (6 bases). V was cut by 6 bases and J by 4 bases, with 9 bases left in between. Germline assignment: CDR1 SQVTM and CDR2 ANQGSEA. The CDR3 sequence is 12 residues long.

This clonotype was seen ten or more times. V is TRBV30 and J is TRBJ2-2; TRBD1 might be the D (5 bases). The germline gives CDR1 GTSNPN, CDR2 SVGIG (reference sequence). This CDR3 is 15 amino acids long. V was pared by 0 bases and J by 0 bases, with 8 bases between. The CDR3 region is CAWSVSRANTGELFF. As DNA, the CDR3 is TGTGCCTGGAGTGTATCCAGGGCGAACACCGGGGAGCTGTTTTTT.

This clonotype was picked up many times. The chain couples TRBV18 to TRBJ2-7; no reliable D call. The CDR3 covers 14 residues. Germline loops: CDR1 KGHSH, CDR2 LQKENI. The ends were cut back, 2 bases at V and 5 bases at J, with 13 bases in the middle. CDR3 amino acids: CASSPSAREDEQYF. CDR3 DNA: TGTGCCAGCTCACCAAGCGCTAGAGAGGACGAGCAGTACTTC.

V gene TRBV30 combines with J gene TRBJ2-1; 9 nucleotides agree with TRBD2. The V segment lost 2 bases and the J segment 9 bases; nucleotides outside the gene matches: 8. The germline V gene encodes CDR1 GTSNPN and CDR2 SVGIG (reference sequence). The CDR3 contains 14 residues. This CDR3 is CAWSTSGLATEQFF. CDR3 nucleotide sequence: TGTGCCTGGAGTACCTCAGGACTAGCGACTGAGCAGTTCTTC. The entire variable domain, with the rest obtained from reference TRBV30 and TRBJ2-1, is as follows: SQTIHQWPATLVQPVGSPLSLECTVEGTSNPNLYWYRQAAGRGLQLLFYSVGIGQISSEVPQNLSASRPQDRQFILSSKKLLLSDSGFYLCAWSTSGLATEQFFGPGTRLTVL.

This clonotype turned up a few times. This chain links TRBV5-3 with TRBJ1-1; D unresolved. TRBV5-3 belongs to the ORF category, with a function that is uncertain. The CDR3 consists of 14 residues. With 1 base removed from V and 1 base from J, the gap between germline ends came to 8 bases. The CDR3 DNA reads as TGTGCCAGAAGCTTGTTAACGGGGAACACTGAAGCTTTCTTT. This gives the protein CARSLLTGNTEAFF.

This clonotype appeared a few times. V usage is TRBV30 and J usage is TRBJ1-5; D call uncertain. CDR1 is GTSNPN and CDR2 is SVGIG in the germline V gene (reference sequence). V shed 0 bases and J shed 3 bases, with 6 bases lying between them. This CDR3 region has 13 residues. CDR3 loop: CAWSVRTNQPQHF. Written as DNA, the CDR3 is TGTGCCTGGAGTGTTCGGACCAATCAGCCCCAGCATTTT.

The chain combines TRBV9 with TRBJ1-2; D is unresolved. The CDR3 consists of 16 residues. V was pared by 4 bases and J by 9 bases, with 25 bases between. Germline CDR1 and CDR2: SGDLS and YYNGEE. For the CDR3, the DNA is TGTGCCAGCAGCCCCGGACGGGCCCCAGGACGGTATAGCTACACCTTC. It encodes CASSPGRAPGRYSYTF.

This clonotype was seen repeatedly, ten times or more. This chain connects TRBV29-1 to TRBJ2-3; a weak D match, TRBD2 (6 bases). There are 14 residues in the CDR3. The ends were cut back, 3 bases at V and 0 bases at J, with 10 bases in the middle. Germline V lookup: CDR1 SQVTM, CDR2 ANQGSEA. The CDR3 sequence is CSVEAGKSTDTQYF. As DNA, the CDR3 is TGCAGCGTTGAGGCGGGGAAAAGCACAGATACGCAGTATTTT.

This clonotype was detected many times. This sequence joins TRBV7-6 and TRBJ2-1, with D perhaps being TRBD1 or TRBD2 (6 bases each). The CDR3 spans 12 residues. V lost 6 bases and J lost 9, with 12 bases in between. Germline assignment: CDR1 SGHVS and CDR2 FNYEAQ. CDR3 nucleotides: TGTGCCAGCAGTCTGGGGGGCGGTGAGCAGTTCTTC. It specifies CASSLGGGEQFF.

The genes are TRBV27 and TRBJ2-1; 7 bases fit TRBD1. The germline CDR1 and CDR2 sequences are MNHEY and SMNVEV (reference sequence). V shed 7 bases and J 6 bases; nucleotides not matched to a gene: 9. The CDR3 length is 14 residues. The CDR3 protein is CASTTPTGSNEQFF. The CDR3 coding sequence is TGTGCCAGCACTACCCCGACAGGGTCCAATGAGCAGTTCTTC.

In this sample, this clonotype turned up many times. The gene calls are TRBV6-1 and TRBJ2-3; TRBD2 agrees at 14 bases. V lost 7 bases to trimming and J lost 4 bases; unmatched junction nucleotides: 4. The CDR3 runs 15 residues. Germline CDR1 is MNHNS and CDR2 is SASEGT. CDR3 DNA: TGTGCCAGCATTCGACTAGCGGGGGGGCCAGATACGCAGTATTTT. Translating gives CASIRLAGGPDTQYF.

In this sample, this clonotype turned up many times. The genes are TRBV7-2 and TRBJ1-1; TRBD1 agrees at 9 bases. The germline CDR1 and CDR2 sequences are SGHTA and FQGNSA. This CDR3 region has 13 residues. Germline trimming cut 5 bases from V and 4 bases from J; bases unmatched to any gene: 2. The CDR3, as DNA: TGTGCCAGCAGCCGGACAGGGGCCACTGAAGCTTTCTTT. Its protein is CASSRTGATEAFF. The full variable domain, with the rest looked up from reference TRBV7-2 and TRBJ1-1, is GAGVSQSPSNKVTEKGKDVELRCDPISGHTALYWYRQSLGQGLEFLIYFQGNSAPDKSGLPSDRFSAERTGGSVSTLTIQRTQQEDSAVYLCASSRTGATEAFFGQGTRLTVV.

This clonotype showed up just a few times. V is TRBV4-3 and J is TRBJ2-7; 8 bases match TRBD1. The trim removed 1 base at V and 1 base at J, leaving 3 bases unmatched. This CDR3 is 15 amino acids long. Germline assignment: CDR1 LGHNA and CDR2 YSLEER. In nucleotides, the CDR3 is TGCGCCAGCAGCCAAGCTCAGGGGGCTTCCTACGAGCAGTACTTC. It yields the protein CASSQAQGASYEQYF.

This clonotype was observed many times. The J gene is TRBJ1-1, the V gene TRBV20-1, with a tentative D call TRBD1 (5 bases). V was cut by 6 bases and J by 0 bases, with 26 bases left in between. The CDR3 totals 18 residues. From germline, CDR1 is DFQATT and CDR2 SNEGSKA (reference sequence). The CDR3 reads CSAPPLTGGTGVNTEAFF. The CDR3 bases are TGCAGTGCCCCTCCGCTGACTGGAGGGACGGGGGTGAACACTGAAGCTTTCTTT.

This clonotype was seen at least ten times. CDR3 DNA: TGTGCCAGCAGTGAAGGGGACAGAGGACCCTACGAGCAGTACTTC. The encoded protein is CASSEGDRGPYEQYF. The chain has TRBV6-1 and TRBJ2-7, with TRBD1 matching over 7 bases. This CDR3 spans 15 amino acids. V trimming: 1 base; J trimming: 2 bases; junction bases outside the gene matches: 5. Germline CDR1 and CDR2: MNHNS and SASEGT.

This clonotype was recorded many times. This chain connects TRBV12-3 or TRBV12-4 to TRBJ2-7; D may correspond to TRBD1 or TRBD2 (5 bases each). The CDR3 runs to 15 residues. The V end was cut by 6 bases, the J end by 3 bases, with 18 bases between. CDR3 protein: CASRHRGEGSYEQYF. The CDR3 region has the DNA TGTGCCAGCAGGCACCGGGGAGAGGGGAGCTACGAGCAGTACTTC.

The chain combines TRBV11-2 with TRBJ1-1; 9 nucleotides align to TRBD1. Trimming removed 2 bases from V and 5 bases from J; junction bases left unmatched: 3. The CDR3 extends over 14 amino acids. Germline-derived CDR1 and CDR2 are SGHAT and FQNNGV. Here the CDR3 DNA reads TGTGCCAGCAGCTTAATGGGACAGGGAACTGAAGCTTTCTTT. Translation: CASSLMGQGTEAFF. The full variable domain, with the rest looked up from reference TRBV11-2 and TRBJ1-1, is EAGVAQSPRYKIIEKRQSVAFWCNPISGHATLYWYQQILGQGPKLLIQFQNNGVVDDSQLPKDRFSAERLKGVDSTLKIQPAKLEDSAVYLCASSLMGQGTEAFFGQGTRLTVV.

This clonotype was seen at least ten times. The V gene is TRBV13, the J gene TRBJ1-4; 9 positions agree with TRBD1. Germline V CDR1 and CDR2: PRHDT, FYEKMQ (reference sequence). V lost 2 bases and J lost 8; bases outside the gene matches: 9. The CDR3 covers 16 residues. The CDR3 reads CASSLMIGTGLEKLFF. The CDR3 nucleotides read TGTGCCAGCAGCTTAATGATTGGGACAGGGCTCGAAAAACTGTTTTTT.

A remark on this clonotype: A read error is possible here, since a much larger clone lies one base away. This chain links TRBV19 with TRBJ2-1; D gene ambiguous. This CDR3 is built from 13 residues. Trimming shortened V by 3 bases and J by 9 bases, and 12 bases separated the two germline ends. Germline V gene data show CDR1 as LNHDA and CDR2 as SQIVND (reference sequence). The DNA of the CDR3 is TGTGCCAGTAGTATTTCCGTCAGGACTGAGCAGTTCTTC. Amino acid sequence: CASSISVRTEQFF.